Shown below are 30 T cell receptor beta chains from a single sample sequenced in a study of control samples from healthy donors and cancer patients (TCRdb year 2020). The library came from the immunoSEQ multiplex PCR assay. In its TCRdb copy, this immuneACCESS table keeps in-frame sequences only and misses some clones. Where compared with another copy, unresolved V genes explain less than half of these, and the others have no known cause. The sample table lists fewer than 95,000 clones, about 84% of them with a count of one. About 2.1% of the sample is held by the ten biggest clonotypes. The material sequenced was blood. These receptors were obtained from a woman aged 40 to 50 in good health.

This chain connects TRBV29-1 to TRBJ2-2; no firm D call. V lost 2 bases and J lost 2, with 6 bases in between. This CDR3 comprises 13 residues. Germline V gene lookup returns CDR1 SQVTM and CDR2 ANQGSEA. Written as DNA, the CDR3 is TGCAGCGTTGAAACCCCTAACACCGGGGAGCTGTTTTTT. Protein product: CSVETPNTGELFF.

The V gene is TRBV11-3, the J gene TRBJ2-1, with TRBD1 as a possible D gene (6 bases). This CDR3 spans 13 amino acids. Trimming removed 5 bases from V and 5 bases from J, with 10 bases in between. CDR1 and CDR2 from the germline V gene are SGHNT and YENEEA. This CDR3 is CASSNPGDNEQFF. For the CDR3, the DNA is TGTGCCAGCAGCAACCCAGGGGACAATGAGCAGTTCTTC.

This clone appeared a single time. The gene calls are TRBV19 and TRBJ1-2, with D perhaps matching TRBD1 (6 bases). V lost 5 bases and J 7 bases, leaving 14 bases between the germline ends. Germline V gene data show CDR1 as LNHDA and CDR2 as SQIVND (reference sequence). The length of the CDR3 is 13 residues. This CDR3 reads CASSPQGRGGYTF. Written as DNA, the CDR3 is TGTGCCAGTAGTCCACAGGGTCGTGGTGGCTACACCTTC.

The rearrangement joins TRBV18 to TRBJ1-2; TRBD1 matches at 8 bases. The CDR3 runs to 17 residues. Trimming cost V 1 base and J 0 bases; bases outside gene matches: 7. Germline CDR1 is KGHSH and CDR2 is LQKENI. The CDR3 is CASSPQTGAGTNYGYTF. The CDR3 coding sequence is TGTGCCAGCTCACCACAGACAGGGGCCGGTACTAACTATGGCTACACCTTC.

The chain combines TRBV2 with TRBJ2-3; D remains unclear. The CDR3 runs to 18 residues. In germline, CDR1 is SNHLY, CDR2 FYNNEI. V was trimmed by 6 bases and J by 6 bases, leaving 28 bases between them. CDR3 protein: CASRGDFWPGVSWDTQYF. CDR3 nucleotide sequence: TGTGCCAGCAGGGGCGATTTCTGGCCGGGCGTAAGTTGGGATACGCAGTATTTT.

CDR3 nucleotide sequence: TGTGCCAGTAAATGGGGGGCCACTGAAGCTTTCTTT. Translated: CASKWGATEAFF. The V gene is TRBV13, the J gene TRBJ1-1; the D gene is possibly TRBD1 (6 bases). The germline CDR1 and CDR2 sequences are PRHDT and FYEKMQ (reference sequence). The CDR3 has 12 residues. The V end lost 9 bases, the J end lost 4 bases, and 12 bases lay between the germline ends. Together with reference TRBV13 and TRBJ1-1, the CDR3 gives the full variable domain: AAGVIQSPRHLIKEKRETATLKCYPIPRHDTVYWYQQGPGQDPQFLISFYEKMQSDKGSIPDRFSAQQFSDYHSELNMSSLELGDSALYFCASKWGATEAFFGQGTRLTVV.

V usage is TRBV5-4 and J usage is TRBJ2-1, with 10 positions matching TRBD2. With V trimmed by 4 bases and J by 7 bases, 14 bases remained unmatched. Germline V lookup: CDR1 SGHNT, CDR2 YYREEE (reference sequence). This CDR3 spans 17 amino acids. The chain's CDR3 is CASSPAGERGGRNEQFF. In DNA form, the CDR3 reads TGTGCCAGCAGCCCTGCCGGGGAGCGGGGGGGTCGGAATGAGCAGTTCTTC.

The V gene is TRBV5-1, the J gene TRBJ2-3; D remains ambiguous. Trimming shortened V by 0 bases and J by 0 bases, and 11 bases separated the two germline ends. This CDR3 comprises 16 residues. CDR1 SGHRS and CDR2 YFSETQ come from the germline V gene. The CDR3 DNA follows: TGCGCCAGCAGCTTGGGGGCTCACCCTAGCACAGATACGCAGTATTTT. Its protein is CASSLGAHPSTDTQYF.

This chain connects TRBV2 to TRBJ2-7; 9 nucleotides line up with TRBD1. The germline V gene encodes CDR1 SNHLY and CDR2 FYNNEI. V gave up 7 bases and J gave up 7 bases; unmatched junction bases: 11. The CDR3 runs 14 residues. The CDR3 nucleotides are TGTGCCAGCACCCCCCCTGGGGGGACAGGGGAGCAGTACTTC. Encoded protein: CASTPPGGTGEQYF.

The rearrangement links TRBV24-1 to TRBJ2-6, with TRBD1 as a possible D gene (5 bases). The length of the CDR3 is 14 residues. The V and J ends lost 9 bases and 4 bases respectively, with 12 bases between them. Germline CDR1 and CDR2: KGHDR and SFDVKD. The CDR3 loop reads CATGDQGGANVLTF. The CDR3 nucleotides read TGTGCCACCGGGGATCAGGGAGGGGCCAACGTCCTGACTTTC.

The rearrangement uses TRBV1 and TRBJ2-5. TRBV1 is recorded as a pseudogene. The CDR3 loop spans 12 amino acids. CDR3 loop: CTSSQEQETQYF. The CDR3 coding sequence is TGCACCAGCAGCCAAGAGCAAGAGACCCAGTACTTC.

The rearrangement joins TRBV21-1 to TRBJ1-5; TRBD1, as called in the table, went unchecked against the DNA. TRBV21-1 is described as a pseudogene. The CDR3 covers 17 residues. The CDR3 nucleotides are TGTGCCAGCAGCAAAGCCCACAGGGACAGACGAAGACAGCCCCAGCATTTT. This encodes CASSKAHRDRRRQPQHF.

This chain joins TRBV6-1 and TRBJ1-6; D is ambiguous. This CDR3 comprises 15 residues. V lost 2 bases and J lost 6, with 11 bases in between. Germline V gene data show CDR1 as MNHNS and CDR2 as SASEGT. The CDR3 DNA reads as TGTGCCAGCAGTGAAACCTGGACTTTTAATTCACCCCTCCACTTT. As protein: CASSETWTFNSPLHF.

This rearrangement joins TRBV12-1 to TRBJ1-2. TRBV12-1 is designated a pseudogene. The CDR3 consists of 13 residues. Written as DNA, the CDR3 is TGTGCCAGCAGCTTTGCACGGAACTATGGCTACACCTTC. This translates into CASSFARNYGYTF.

The J gene is TRBJ1-2, the V gene TRBV5-5, with D maybe TRBD1 (5 bases). Germline assignment: CDR1 SGHKS and CDR2 YYEKEE (reference sequence). Trimming left V 2 bases short and J 4 bases short, with 21 bases between. CDR3 size: 17 residues. CDR3 region: CASSFLPTGGGSYGYTF. The CDR3 DNA follows: TGTGCCAGCAGCTTCCTGCCCACCGGGGGAGGAAGCTATGGCTACACCTTC.

J is TRBJ2-1 and V is TRBV10-3, with a possible D match to TRBD1 (7 bases). This CDR3 has 15 residues. The germline CDR1 and CDR2 sequences are ENHRY and SYGVKD. Trimming removed 3 bases at V and 6 bases at J, with 15 bases between. CDR3 protein: CAISDSRGAGNEQFF. CDR3 coding DNA: TGTGCCATCAGTGATAGCAGGGGGGCGGGCAATGAGCAGTTCTTC.

The chain combines TRBV7-2 with TRBJ2-3; TRBD2 might be the D (6 bases). The CDR3 covers 14 residues. V was trimmed by 8 bases and J by 0 bases, leaving 12 bases between them. Germline V gene lookup returns CDR1 SGHTA and CDR2 FQGNSA. CDR3 residues: CASARDSSTDTQYF. For the CDR3, the DNA is TGTGCCAGCGCCCGGGACTCCAGCACAGATACGCAGTATTTT.

The chain carries TRBV30 and TRBJ1-2; TRBD1 matches at 7 bases. This CDR3 spans 15 amino acids. V shed 1 base, J shed 3 bases, and the junction held 8 bases outside the gene matches. Germline CDR1 GTSNPN, CDR2 SVGIG (reference sequence). CDR3 amino acids: CAWSETGRGDYGYTF. CDR3 in DNA: TGTGCCTGGAGTGAGACAGGGAGAGGGGACTATGGCTACACCTTC.

This CDR3 reads CASSADRGSEKLFF. The CDR3 coding sequence is TGCGCCAGCAGCGCCGACAGGGGGAGTGAAAAACTGTTTTTT. The chain recombines TRBV5-1 with TRBJ1-4; 9 nucleotides line up with TRBD1. The CDR3 spans 14 residues. Per germline, CDR1 SGHRS and CDR2 YFSETQ. Trimming took 4 bases from V and 7 from J; bases not matched to a gene: 5.

This chain uses TRBV5-4 with TRBJ2-2, with TRBD1 identical over 8 bases. Germline V gene lookup returns CDR1 SGHNT and CDR2 YYREEE (reference sequence). The CDR3 runs 16 residues. V shed 1 base, J shed 4 bases, and the junction held 6 bases outside the gene matches. The CDR3, as DNA: TGTGCCAGCAGCTTGCTGGGAGACAGGGGCACCGGGGAGCTGTTTTTT. This codes for CASSLLGDRGTGELFF.

V usage is TRBV4-1 and J usage is TRBJ1-1, with 11 bases fitting TRBD1. The CDR3 runs to 16 residues. CDR1 is MGHRA and CDR2 is YSYEKL in the germline V gene. The junction had 1 base not matched to a gene; V was cut back by 1 base and J by 0 bases. The CDR3: CASSQGGQGVNTEAFF. As DNA, the CDR3 is TGCGCCAGCAGCCAAGGGGGACAGGGGGTGAACACTGAAGCTTTCTTT.

The gene calls are TRBV6-4 and TRBJ1-2; 8 bases align to TRBD1. The CDR3 is 13 amino acids. The germline gives CDR1 MRHNA, CDR2 SNTAGT. V dropped 6 bases and J dropped 4; count of bases not matched to a gene: 4. This CDR3 is CASSDRGAYGYTF. As DNA, the CDR3 is TGTGCCAGCAGCGACAGGGGTGCCTATGGCTACACCTTC.

The V call is TRBV25-1, the J call TRBJ2-5; D gene unclear. Germline loops: CDR1 MGHDK, CDR2 SYGVNS. The CDR3 loop spans 12 amino acids. V lost 2 bases and J 8 bases, leaving 9 bases between the germline ends. CDR3 coding DNA: TGTGCCAGCAGTGAACATAAGAGTACCCAGTACTTC. Translated: CASSEHKSTQYF.

The chain combines TRBV18 with TRBJ1-4; D unresolved. Between the trimmed V and J ends, which lost 5 bases and 0 bases, there was a span of 4 bases. The V gene's germline CDR1 is KGHSH and CDR2 LQKENI. The CDR3 covers 13 residues. The CDR3 region has the DNA TGTGCCAGCTCAGCGGCAACTAATGAAAAACTGTTTTTT. Translating it yields CASSAATNEKLFF.

The chain's CDR3 is CASSKTRNPPSYF. In DNA form, the CDR3 reads TGTGCCAGCAGTAAAACTAGGAACCCTCCAAGCTACTTC. The chain is built from TRBV6-2 or TRBV6-3 and TRBJ2-4, with a weak D call TRBD2 (5 bases). Trimming left V 5 bases short and J 16 bases short, with 21 bases between. Germline V gene sequence: CDR1 MNHEY, CDR2 SVGEGT. There are 13 residues in the CDR3.

V is TRBV4-3 and J is TRBJ2-1, with no clear D. CDR1 LGHNA and CDR2 YSLEER come from the germline V gene. This CDR3 region has 13 residues. Trimming took off 4 bases at V and 6 bases at J, with 10 bases between the two ends. The DNA for the CDR3 is TGCGCCAGCAGCCCCACTCGGACCAATGAGCAGTTCTTC. Protein product: CASSPTRTNEQFF.

The CDR3 region is CASSLGGTGELFF. As DNA, the CDR3 is TGCGCCAGCAGCCTTGGGGGCACCGGGGAGCTGTTTTTT. This sequence joins TRBV4-3 and TRBJ2-2, with D perhaps given as TRBD1 or TRBD2 (5 bases each). The V and J ends lost 4 bases and 4 bases respectively, with 7 bases between them. The germline V gene has CDR1 LGHNA and CDR2 YSLEER. CDR3 length: 13 amino acids.

The chain employs TRBV5-4 and TRBJ1-1, with 10 bases identical to TRBD1. The germline V gene has CDR1 SGHNT and CDR2 YYREEE (reference sequence). The CDR3 is 15 residues long. Losses at the gene ends were 6 bases for V and 3 bases for J; bases not matched to a gene: 8. CDR3 sequence reads: CASTSWGTGDTEAFF. CDR3 DNA sequence: TGTGCCAGCACCTCCTGGGGGACAGGGGACACTGAAGCTTTCTTT. The full variable domain, its missing parts supplied by reference TRBV5-4 and TRBJ1-1, is ETGVTQSPTHLIKTRGQQVTLRCSSQSGHNTVSWYQQALGQGPQFIFQYYREEENGRGNFPPRFSGLQFPNYSSELNVNALELDDSALYLCASTSWGTGDTEAFFGQGTRLTVV.

Only one count was recorded for this clone. This chain's CDR3 is CASSLEATSQNTGELFF. CDR3 nucleotides: TGTGCCAGCAGTTTAGAGGCGACTAGCCAAAACACCGGGGAGCTGTTTTTT. The chain couples TRBV27 to TRBJ2-2, with 7 bases lining up with TRBD2. The germline V gene encodes CDR1 MNHEY and CDR2 SMNVEV (reference sequence). V lost 2 bases, J lost 2 bases, and 8 bases stayed unmatched. The CDR3 consists of 17 residues.

The chain joins TRBV29-1 to TRBJ1-1; tentatively, D is TRBD1 (6 bases). V lost 3 bases and J 6 bases, leaving 14 bases between the germline ends. Germline-derived CDR1 and CDR2 are SQVTM and ANQGSEA. CDR3 length: 13 amino acids. CDR3 sequence: CSVDHRVGSEAFF. The CDR3, as DNA: TGCAGCGTTGACCACAGGGTGGGCTCTGAAGCTTTCTTT.